This TCR beta chain was identified during a study of blood T cell repertoires in COVID-19. Here immunoSEQ multiplex PCR was the method, and the copy in TCRdb shows in-frame clones only, minus some. This table has under 350,000 clones, approximately 89% appearing once. V was trimmed by 6 bases and J by 2 bases, leaving 16 bases between them. Germline V CDR1 and CDR2: LNHDA, SQIVND (reference sequence). The CDR3 covers 15 residues. The chain combines TRBV19 with TRBJ1-1; a possible D gene is TRBD1 (6 bases). The sequencing sample was made of PBMCs or T cells enriched from blood (not recorded which). The TCR comes from a woman in her sixties who had recovered from COVID-19. This chain's CDR3 is CASRETGTSNTEAFF. In DNA form, the CDR3 reads TGTGCCAGTAGAGAAACCGGGACATCTAACACTGAAGCTTTCTTT.